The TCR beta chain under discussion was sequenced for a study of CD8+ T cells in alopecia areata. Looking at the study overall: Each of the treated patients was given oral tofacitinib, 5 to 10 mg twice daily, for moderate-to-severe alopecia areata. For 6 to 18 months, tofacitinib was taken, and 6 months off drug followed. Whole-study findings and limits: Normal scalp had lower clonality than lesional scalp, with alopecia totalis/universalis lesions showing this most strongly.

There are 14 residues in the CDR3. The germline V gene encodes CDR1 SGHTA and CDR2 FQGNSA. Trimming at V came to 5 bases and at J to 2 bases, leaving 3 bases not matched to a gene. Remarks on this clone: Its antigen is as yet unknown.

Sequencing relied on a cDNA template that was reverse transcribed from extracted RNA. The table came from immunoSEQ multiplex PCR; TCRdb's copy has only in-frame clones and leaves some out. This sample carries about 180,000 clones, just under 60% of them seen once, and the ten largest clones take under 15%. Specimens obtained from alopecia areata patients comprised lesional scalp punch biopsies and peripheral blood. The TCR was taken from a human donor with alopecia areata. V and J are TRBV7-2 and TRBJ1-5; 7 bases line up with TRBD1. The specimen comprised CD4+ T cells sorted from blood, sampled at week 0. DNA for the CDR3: TGTGCCAGCAGCCCCGGACAGGGCAATCAGCCCCAGCATTTT. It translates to CASSPGQGNQPQHF.